This T cell receptor (beta chain) is from a study of blood T cell repertoires in COVID-19. On the study more broadly: COVID-19 samples from acute and convalescent phases originated in the United States, Italy and Spain.

With 8 bases clipped from V and 2 bases from J, the junction kept 10 bases outside the gene matches. CDR3 length equals 16 residues. CDR1 is LNHNV, CDR2 YYDKDF, per germline (reference sequence). Sequencing was performed with immunoSEQ multiplex PCR; in TCRdb, only in-frame clones are kept and a portion is missing. The table lists a few hundred thousand clones, around 79% of them singletons. V and J are TRBV15 and TRBJ2-3; TRBD2 agrees at 10 bases. The clonotype comes from an elderly woman with acute or convalescent COVID-19. Sequenced sample: peripheral blood. CDR3: CATLSGLAADTDTQYF. In nucleotides, the CDR3 is TGTGCCACCTTATCTGGACTAGCGGCGGACACAGATACGCAGTATTTT.